These 24 T cell receptor beta chains were all obtained from the same sample, sequenced in a study of blood T cell repertoires in COVID-19. This table comes from immunoSEQ multiplex PCR, and its TCRdb copy is limited to in-frame clones, with some not included. The top ten clones hold 9.5% to 15% of a sample with fewer than 250,000 clones, 82% of them seen once. Sequenced sample: peripheral blood. The receptors stem from a middle-aged woman with acute or convalescent COVID-19.

V and J are TRBV5-4 and TRBJ2-3; maybe TRBD1 (5 bases). This CDR3 has 19 residues. CDR1 and CDR2 (germline): SGHNT, YYREEE (reference sequence). V shed 4 bases and J shed 2 bases, with 26 bases lying between them. CDR3 nucleotide sequence: TGTGCCAGCAGCGATATTTCACTGGGAACAGGCCATAACACAGATACGCAGTATTTT. It translates to CASSDISLGTGHNTDTQYF.

The V and J genes are TRBV18 and TRBJ2-1, with 12 bases aligning to TRBD2. Germline loops: CDR1 KGHSH, CDR2 LQKENI. CDR3 length: 18 amino acids. V shed 3 bases, J shed 5 bases, and the junction held 11 bases outside the gene matches. CDR3 nucleotides: TGTGCCAGCTCACCTGAACTAGCGGGAGGTCACACACACAATGAGCAGTTCTTC. This translates into CASSPELAGGHTHNEQFF.

This clone has a single count. The chain has TRBV5-5 and TRBJ2-3, with a possible D match to TRBD2 (6 bases). V lost 5 bases, J lost 0 bases, and 13 bases lay in between. The CDR3 is 15 residues long. Germline assignment: CDR1 SGHKS and CDR2 YYEKEE (reference sequence). The CDR3 DNA follows: TGTGCCAGCAGTCCGGACGGGACTAGCACAGATACGCAGTATTTT. Residues: CASSPDGTSTDTQYF.

The chain joins TRBV27 to TRBJ2-1; 10 positions match TRBD2. J was trimmed by 2 bases and V by 5 bases; bases with no gene match: 15. The CDR3 has 19 amino acids. Germline V gene data show CDR1 as MNHEY and CDR2 as SMNVEV (reference sequence). The CDR3 is CASSGEVLAGEITYNEQFF. The CDR3 bases are TGTGCCAGCAGTGGGGAGGTGCTAGCGGGGGAGATAACCTACAATGAGCAGTTCTTC.

The V call is TRBV2, the J call TRBJ1-1; no firm D call. Germline V gene sequence: CDR1 SNHLY, CDR2 FYNNEI. CDR3 length: 10 amino acids. Trimming took 6 bases from V and 8 from J, leaving 7 bases between them. The CDR3 coding sequence is TGTGCCAGCAGCCTAAACGAAGCTTTCTTT. As protein: CASSLNEAFF.

The chain carries TRBV19 and TRBJ2-7; 9 positions match TRBD2. In germline, CDR1 is LNHDA, CDR2 SQIVND (reference sequence). The CDR3 sequence is 15 residues long. The junction had 7 bases not matched to a gene; V was cut back by 2 bases and J by 5 bases. The CDR3 DNA follows: TGTGCCAGTAGTATAAGTGCGGGGGGGCCCAACGAGCAGTACTTC. Translation: CASSISAGGPNEQYF. The full variable domain, rest sourced from reference TRBV19 and TRBJ2-7, is DGGITQSPKYLFRKEGQNVTLSCEQNLNHDAMYWYRQDPGQGLRLIYYSQIVNDFQKGDIAEGYSVSREKKESFPLTVTSAQKNPTAFYLCASSISAGGPNEQYFGPGTRLTVT.

The chain combines TRBV24-1 with TRBJ2-1; TRBD2 agrees at 8 bases. Looked up from germline, CDR1 is KGHDR and CDR2 is SFDVKD. The CDR3 runs 16 residues. The J segment lost 10 bases and the V segment lost 2 bases, leaving 12 bases of the junction unmatched. The CDR3: CATSDWSGRTSPEQFF. The CDR3 DNA reads as TGTGCCACCAGTGATTGGAGCGGGAGAACAAGCCCGGAGCAGTTCTTC.

The gene calls are TRBV7-2 and TRBJ2-1; 11 bases are shared with TRBD2. In germline, CDR1 is SGHTA, CDR2 FQGNSA. There are 13 residues in the CDR3. The J segment lost 14 bases and the V segment lost 2 bases, leaving 5 bases of the junction unmatched. Here the CDR3 reads CASSLNSGRAKFF. DNA of the CDR3: TGTGCCAGCAGCTTAAATAGCGGGAGGGCCAAGTTCTTC.

This clone appeared a few times. The chain recombines TRBV6-1 with TRBJ2-7, with D possibly matching TRBD1 (5 bases). In germline, CDR1 is MNHNS, CDR2 SASEGT. V was trimmed by 1 base and J by 4 bases, leaving 11 bases between them. This CDR3 has 14 amino acids. This CDR3 is CASSEDFRVYEQYF. The CDR3 nucleotides read TGTGCCAGCAGTGAAGACTTCAGGGTGTACGAGCAGTACTTC.

The J gene is TRBJ2-5, the V gene TRBV28; 10 positions agree with TRBD1. Germline V gives CDR1 MDHEN, CDR2 SYDVKM. There are 16 residues in the CDR3. V was pared by 1 base and J by 5 bases, with 7 bases of the junction left unmatched. CDR3 nucleotides: TGTGCCAGCAGTTTATTAGGGGACAGGGGATGGGAGACCCAGTACTTC. Protein: CASSLLGDRGWETQYF.

This sequence joins TRBV18 and TRBJ2-3, with 7 bases aligning to TRBD2. CDR3 size: 15 residues. V was pared by 0 bases and J by 3 bases, with 3 bases of the junction left unmatched. CDR1 and CDR2 from the germline V gene are KGHSH and LQKENI. The CDR3 sequence is CASSPPGRGTDTQYF. CDR3 in DNA: TGTGCCAGCTCACCACCAGGGCGGGGGACAGATACGCAGTATTTT. The entire variable domain, with the rest obtained from reference TRBV18 and TRBJ2-3, is as follows: NAGVMQNPRHLVRRRGQEARLRCSPMKGHSHVYWYRQLPEEGLKFMVYLQKENIIDESGMPKERFSAEFPKEGPSILRIQQVVRGDSAAYFCASSPPGRGTDTQYFGPGTRLTVL.

This chain joins TRBV12-1 and TRBJ2-5; the table's D call of TRBD2 was not tested on the DNA. TRBV12-1 is recorded as a pseudogene. The CDR3 length is 16 residues. This CDR3 reads CASSFSQREGQETQYF. CDR3 in DNA: TGTGCCAGCAGCTTCAGCCAGCGGGAGGGCCAGGAGACCCAGTACTTC.

This clone showed up just a few times. This chain uses TRBV6-6 with TRBJ2-1, with 7 positions matching TRBD2. The germline V gene has CDR1 MNHNY and CDR2 SVGAGI (reference sequence). V gave up 7 bases and J gave up 3 bases; unmatched junction bases: 9. The CDR3 runs to 15 residues. The CDR3 sequence: CASTPFSSGYNEQFF. The DNA of the CDR3 is TGTGCCAGCACCCCTTTTTCTAGCGGCTACAATGAGCAGTTCTTC.

This sequence joins TRBV19 and TRBJ2-1; no reliable D call. The CDR3 totals 13 residues. V dropped 4 bases and J dropped 6 bases, with 10 bases sitting between them. Per the germline V gene, CDR1 is LNHDA and CDR2 is SQIVND (reference sequence). CDR3 sequence reads: CASSRSQSNEQFF. The CDR3 DNA is TGTGCCAGTAGTAGAAGTCAGTCCAATGAGCAGTTCTTC.

This rearrangement joins TRBV4-1 to TRBJ2-1; possible D gene TRBD2, 6 bases. Germline lookup yields CDR1 MGHRA and CDR2 YSYEKL. The CDR3 loop spans 15 amino acids. The germline V and J ends were trimmed by 1 base and 0 bases, with 7 bases remaining between them. The CDR3 bases are TGCGCCAGCAGCCAAGGGAGGGCCTCCTACAATGAGCAGTTCTTC. Translating gives CASSQGRASYNEQFF.

This clone was found many times. The V gene is TRBV12-2, the J gene TRBJ2-2; whether TRBD1, the table's D call, matches the DNA was not checked. TRBV12-2 is an annotated pseudogene. The CDR3 covers 16 residues. CDR3 in DNA: TGTGCAAGTCGCTTAAGAGGGACAGGGGCCACCGGGGAGCTGTTTTTT. It encodes CASRLRGTGATGELFF.

The V and J genes are TRBV13 and TRBJ2-3, with D unresolved. Germline V gives CDR1 PRHDT, CDR2 FYEKMQ (reference sequence). The V end lost 5 bases, the J end lost 0 bases, and 12 bases lay between the germline ends. This CDR3 comprises 15 residues. The CDR3 loop is CASSRLGSSTDTQYF. For the CDR3, the DNA is TGTGCCAGCAGCCGTCTAGGCTCTAGCACAGATACGCAGTATTTT. The entire variable domain, with the rest obtained from reference TRBV13 and TRBJ2-3, is as follows: AAGVIQSPRHLIKEKRETATLKCYPIPRHDTVYWYQQGPGQDPQFLISFYEKMQSDKGSIPDRFSAQQFSDYHSELNMSSLELGDSALYFCASSRLGSSTDTQYFGPGTRLTVL.

V usage is TRBV30 and J usage is TRBJ2-7; 10 bases agree with TRBD1. Germline V CDR1 and CDR2: GTSNPN, SVGIG (reference sequence). V shed 0 bases, J shed 3 bases, and the junction held 5 bases outside the gene matches. The CDR3 length is 15 residues. In DNA form, the CDR3 reads TGTGCCTGGAGTGTCCGGGACAGGGGCGTCTACGAGCAGTACTTC. The encoded protein is CAWSVRDRGVYEQYF.

The V and J genes are TRBV3-1 (or the pseudogene TRBV3-2) and TRBJ1-1, with D possibly TRBD1 on 6 matching bases. This CDR3 spans 14 amino acids. V lost 5 bases and J 3 bases, leaving 13 bases between the germline ends. The V gene's germline CDR1 is LGHDT and CDR2 YNNKEL (reference sequence). The CDR3 nucleotides read TGTGCCAGCAGCTCACAGGGATATCACACTGAAGCTTTCTTT. This encodes CASSSQGYHTEAFF.

This clone was counted once. The gene calls are TRBV2 and TRBJ2-4; tentatively, D is TRBD1 (5 bases). Deletions cut 2 bases from V and 9 bases from J, with 14 bases between. Per the germline V gene, CDR1 is SNHLY and CDR2 is FYNNEI. This CDR3 has 14 amino acids. The CDR3 loop is CASSERQGPPIQYF. The CDR3, as DNA: TGTGCCAGCAGTGAACGCCAGGGCCCCCCCATTCAGTACTTC.

CDR3 DNA: TGTGCCAGCAGCTTAGGGGGACAGGACACTCAGTACTTC. Translating it yields CASSLGGQDTQYF. The V and J genes are TRBV7-6 and TRBJ2-4; the match to TRBD1 covers 8 bases. Germline V CDR1 and CDR2: SGHVS, FNYEAQ. The trim removed 1 base at V and 12 bases at J, leaving 5 bases unmatched. The CDR3 covers 13 residues.

This chain links TRBV14 with TRBJ2-3; D gene unclear. The CDR3 runs to 16 residues. Germline V gene sequence: CDR1 SGHDN, CDR2 FVKESK. V lost 1 base and J 4 bases, leaving 15 bases between the germline ends. The CDR3 DNA sequence: TGTGCCAGCAGCCAAGTACCTAGTTTTGTTCCAGATACGCAGTATTTT. It translates to CASSQVPSFVPDTQYF.

The chain couples TRBV11-2 to TRBJ2-7, with TRBD1 as a possible D gene (6 bases). Germline CDR1 reads SGHAT; CDR2 reads FQNNGV. V was cut by 5 bases and J by 1 base, with 12 bases left in between. This CDR3 is 14 amino acids long. The CDR3 reads CASSRTDSSYEQYF. The CDR3 DNA follows: TGTGCCAGCAGCCGCACGGACAGTTCCTACGAGCAGTACTTC.

The chain recombines TRBV6-6 with TRBJ1-1; D is perhaps TRBD1 (6 bases). CDR1 is MNHNY and CDR2 is SVGAGI in the germline V gene (reference sequence). This CDR3 region has 14 residues. Trimming removed 0 bases at V and 6 bases at J, with 11 bases between. CDR3 coding DNA: TGTGCCAGCAGTTACTCGGGAGGGGGTGCTGAAGCTTTCTTT. Residues: CASSYSGGGAEAFF.